This T cell receptor beta chain was profiled in a study of response to subunit inactivated influenza vaccine. The V end was cut by 5 bases, the J end by 14 bases, with 7 bases between. This CDR3 has 9 residues. CDR1 SGHVS and CDR2 FQNEAQ come from the germline V gene. This clonotype was recorded many times. Its specificity is unknown. MiXCR, run by TCRdb on the RT-PCR reads, gives a single entry per CDR3 protein. The data hold roughly 460,000 distinct CDR3 sequences, with over 9.5% observed a single time. Study-wide results and limits: Authors suggested that a seasonal influenza vaccination recruits few new T cells each time.

The origin of this receptor is a man in his fifties who received an inactivated influenza vaccine. Sequences were derived from PBMCs from blood, sampled more than 35 days after vaccination. J is TRBJ2-1 and V is TRBV7-8; D not certain. The CDR3 DNA reads TGTGCCAGCAGCCCATCGGAGTTCTTC. As protein: CASSPSEFF. Together with reference TRBV7-8 and TRBJ2-1, the CDR3 gives the full variable domain: GAGVSQSPRYKVAKRGQDVALRCDPISGHVSLFWYQQALGQGPEFLTYFQNEAQLDKSGLPSDRFFAERPEGSVSTLKIQRTQQEDSAVYLCASSPSEFFGPGTRLTVL.